One and the same sample provided the 27 T cell receptor beta chains below, sequenced in a study of T cell clones after liver transplantation. TCRdb's copy holds only in-frame clones and misses some; the assay was immunoSEQ multiplex PCR. Of tens of thousands of clones listed, 65% to 85% were seen once; the top ten hold approximately 0.47%. The sample consisted of CD4+ T cells from blood, taken approximately 45 months after liver transplant. The receptors derive from a human patient who received a liver transplant. Some T cells may originate from the graft donor.

The chain employs TRBV29-1 and TRBJ2-1; weak D call: TRBD2 (6 bases). The ends were cut back, 3 bases at V and 0 bases at J, with 12 bases in the middle. In germline, CDR1 is SQVTM, CDR2 ANQGSEA. The CDR3 has 15 amino acids. CDR3 loop: CSVDSGGISYNEQFF. CDR3 nucleotides: TGCAGCGTTGATTCCGGGGGTATCTCCTACAATGAGCAGTTCTTC.

V is TRBV7-2 and J is TRBJ1-2; TRBD1 matches at 7 bases. The CDR3 loop spans 15 amino acids. Trimming removed 3 bases from V and 4 bases from J; junction bases left unmatched: 8. The germline V gene has CDR1 SGHTA and CDR2 FQGNSA. The CDR3 protein is CASSFRDRRTYGYTF. The CDR3 DNA is TGTGCCAGCAGCTTCCGGGACAGACGTACCTATGGCTACACCTTC.

The rearrangement uses TRBV10-3 and TRBJ2-5; 10 positions match TRBD2. Germline V lookup: CDR1 ENHRY, CDR2 SYGVKD. J lost 7 bases, V lost 2 bases, and 4 bases had no gene match. The CDR3 extends over 14 amino acids. CDR3 coding DNA: TGTGCCATCAGTGAGGCTAGCGGGAGTGGGACCCAGTACTTC. Its protein is CAISEASGSGTQYF.

V is TRBV6-5 and J is TRBJ2-7; possibly TRBD2 for D (5 bases). Germline lookup yields CDR1 MNHEY and CDR2 SVGAGI. With 6 bases removed from V and 2 bases from J, the gap between germline ends came to 11 bases. The CDR3 runs to 13 residues. As DNA, the CDR3 is TGTGCCAGCAGACAGAGGGTCCCCTACGAGCAGTACTTC. Encoded protein: CASRQRVPYEQYF.

The V call is TRBV7-2, the J call TRBJ2-5; the D gene is possibly TRBD1 (5 bases). CDR1 is SGHTA, CDR2 FQGNSA, per germline. The germline V and J ends were trimmed by 2 bases and 4 bases, with 14 bases remaining between them. The CDR3 totals 15 residues. Here the CDR3 DNA reads TGTGCCAGCAGCTTAATGGCCAGGGATGGAGAGACCCAGTACTTC. It specifies CASSLMARDGETQYF.

V gene TRBV5-4 combines with J gene TRBJ2-2; tentatively, D is TRBD1 or TRBD2 (5 bases each). V lost 3 bases and J 7 bases, leaving 13 bases between the germline ends. Germline lookup yields CDR1 SGHNT and CDR2 YYREEE (reference sequence). The length of the CDR3 is 14 residues. The CDR3 nucleotides read TGTGCCAGCAGCTCCGGGAAGAGGGGCGGGGAGCTGTTTTTT. Protein product: CASSSGKRGGELFF. The full variable domain, in which reference TRBV5-4 and TRBJ2-2 provide the parts outside the CDR3, is ETGVTQSPTHLIKTRGQQVTLRCSSQSGHNTVSWYQQALGQGPQFIFQYYREEENGRGNFPPRFSGLQFPNYSSELNVNALELDDSALYLCASSSGKRGGELFFGEGSRLTVL.

This chain uses TRBV21-1 with TRBJ1-5; whether TRBD1, the table's D call, matches the DNA was not checked. TRBV21-1 has pseudogene status. CDR3 size: 20 residues. Here the CDR3 reads CASSKDEGVIWSHSNQPQHF. In DNA, the CDR3 is TGTGCCAGCAGCAAAGATGAGGGGGTAATTTGGTCCCATAGCAATCAGCCCCAGCATTTT.

V gene TRBV6-5 combines with J gene TRBJ2-1, with 10 bases identical to TRBD2. J gave up 2 bases and V 5 bases, and 3 bases lay outside the gene matches. The CDR3 length is 15 residues. Germline V lookup: CDR1 MNHEY, CDR2 SVGAGI. DNA for the CDR3: TGTGCCAGCAGTCGGACTAGCGGCCCCTACAATGAGCAGTTCTTC. It codes for CASSRTSGPYNEQFF.

This chain links TRBV7-9 with TRBJ1-5, with 9 bases identical to TRBD1. Germline V gene data show CDR1 as SEHNR and CDR2 as FQNEAQ (reference sequence). The CDR3 consists of 15 residues. Unmatched junction bases numbered 6, after V lost 4 bases and J lost 5 bases. CDR3 nucleotides: TGTGCCAGCAGCTCGGACAGGGGAGCCGATCAGCCCCAGCATTTT. It encodes CASSSDRGADQPQHF.

This clone is a singleton in its sample. This chain links TRBV28 with TRBJ2-7, with unresolved D. Germline CDR1 is MDHEN and CDR2 is SYDVKM. The CDR3 has 16 residues. V was clipped by 4 bases and J by 0 bases, with 16 bases between them. The DNA of the CDR3 is TGTGCCAGCAGTTGGGGATTCGGCACAAACTCCTACGAGCAGTACTTC. Translating gives CASSWGFGTNSYEQYF.

Only one count was recorded for this clone. This chain uses TRBV27 with TRBJ2-5, with D unclear. This CDR3 region has 13 residues. Trimming stripped 3 bases from V and 4 bases from J, with 9 bases between. The germline gives CDR1 MNHEY, CDR2 SMNVEV (reference sequence). The CDR3 bases are TGTGCCAGCAGTTTGAGGCGGCGAGAGACCCAGTACTTC. Amino acid sequence: CASSLRRRETQYF.

The chain combines TRBV7-2 with TRBJ1-1, with D perhaps TRBD1 (6 bases). Germline V gives CDR1 SGHTA, CDR2 FQGNSA. The V gene lost 6 bases and the J gene lost 2 bases, with 16 bases spanning the gap. CDR3 length: 15 residues. In nucleotides, the CDR3 is TGTGCCAGCAGTTCCCGGGGGGGCTTTAACACTGAAGCTTTCTTT. Its translation: CASSSRGGFNTEAFF. Supplemented by reference TRBV7-2 and TRBJ1-1, the full variable domain reads GAGVSQSPSNKVTEKGKDVELRCDPISGHTALYWYRQSLGQGLEFLIYFQGNSAPDKSGLPSDRFSAERTGGSVSTLTIQRTQQEDSAVYLCASSSRGGFNTEAFFGQGTRLTVV.

This chain joins TRBV18 and TRBJ2-7, with D tentatively TRBD2 (6 bases). Germline-derived CDR1 and CDR2 are KGHSH and LQKENI. CDR3 length: 17 residues. With 0 bases removed from V and 2 bases from J, the gap between germline ends came to 17 bases. CDR3 residues: CASSPPTKGLSTYEQYF. In DNA form, the CDR3 reads TGTGCCAGCTCACCACCTACAAAAGGACTATCGACCTACGAGCAGTACTTC.

This chain connects TRBV2 to TRBJ1-3, with D possibly being TRBD1 (5 bases). This CDR3 is built from 12 residues. V lost 6 bases to trimming and J lost 9 bases, with 12 bases between them. Germline values: CDR1 SNHLY, CDR2 FYNNEI. The CDR3 reads CASRTGGSTIYF. CDR3 nucleotides: TGTGCCAGCAGGACCGGGGGGTCCACCATATATTTT.

V and J are TRBV9 and TRBJ2-3; 7 nucleotides match TRBD2. Per germline, CDR1 SGDLS and CDR2 YYNGEE. The CDR3 is 14 residues long. J gave up 9 bases and V 3 bases, and 10 bases lay outside the gene matches. The CDR3 region is CASSARWDYETQYF. In nucleotides, the CDR3 is TGTGCCAGCAGCGCCCGCTGGGACTATGAAACGCAGTATTTT.

This chain links TRBV5-1 with TRBJ1-4, with D perhaps matching TRBD1 (5 bases). This CDR3 region has 16 residues. Germline CDR1 is SGHRS and CDR2 is YFSETQ. The ends were cut back, 3 bases at V and 1 base at J, with 13 bases in the middle. CDR3 sequence reads: CASSSREGGTNEKLFF. CDR3 DNA: TGCGCCAGCAGCTCCAGGGAAGGTGGAACTAATGAAAAACTGTTTTTT.

This clone was picked up one time. This chain uses TRBV18 with TRBJ2-2; D possibly uses TRBD1 or TRBD2 (6 bases each). CDR3 size: 15 residues. V shed 2 bases and J shed 3 bases, with 10 bases lying between them. Germline values: CDR1 KGHSH, CDR2 LQKENI. CDR3 in DNA: TGTGCCAGCTCACCAAGGAGGGGGGACACCGGGGAGCTGTTTTTT. It translates to CASSPRRGDTGELFF.

This rearrangement joins TRBV19 to TRBJ1-2; a weak D match, TRBD1 (5 bases). Trimming left V 0 bases short and J 6 bases short, with 8 bases between. The CDR3 loop spans 13 amino acids. Per germline, CDR1 LNHDA and CDR2 SQIVND (reference sequence). CDR3 sequence reads: CASSIDRRDGYTF. The CDR3, as DNA: TGTGCCAGTAGTATAGATCGCAGGGATGGCTACACCTTC. The full variable domain, with the rest looked up from reference TRBV19 and TRBJ1-2, is DGGITQSPKYLFRKEGQNVTLSCEQNLNHDAMYWYRQDPGQGLRLIYYSQIVNDFQKGDIAEGYSVSREKKESFPLTVTSAQKNPTAFYLCASSIDRRDGYTFGSGTRLTVV.

The CDR3 DNA follows: TGCGCCAGCATCCCAAACGCCGGGACCCACAACAATGAGCAGTTCTTC. Translation gives CASIPNAGTHNNEQFF. The chain combines TRBV5-1 with TRBJ2-1; possibly TRBD1 or TRBD2 for D (5 bases each). V was cut by 6 bases and J by 5 bases, with 21 bases left in between. This CDR3 is built from 16 residues. In germline, CDR1 is SGHRS, CDR2 YFSETQ.

This rearrangement joins TRBV5-5 to TRBJ2-7; 13 positions match TRBD2. J lost 3 bases, V lost 4 bases, and 4 bases had no gene match. Germline values: CDR1 SGHKS, CDR2 YYEKEE (reference sequence). The CDR3 sequence is 15 residues long. This chain's CDR3 is CASSGGLAGLYEQYF. The CDR3 DNA is TGTGCCAGCAGCGGGGGACTAGCGGGACTCTACGAGCAGTACTTC.

V is TRBV11-1 and J is TRBJ2-2; D remains ambiguous. The germline gives CDR1 SGHAT, CDR2 FQDESV (reference sequence). Trimming left V 2 bases short and J 1 base short, with 2 bases between. The CDR3 extends over 13 amino acids. The CDR3 region is CASSLLNTGELFF. The CDR3 DNA follows: TGTGCCAGCAGCTTATTGAACACCGGGGAGCTGTTTTTT. Complete variable domain (other parts from reference TRBV11-1 and TRBJ2-2): EAEVAQSPRYKITEKSQAVAFWCDPISGHATLYWYRQILGQGPELLVQFQDESVVDDSQLPKDRFSAERLKGVDSTLKIQPAELGDSAMYLCASSLLNTGELFFGEGSRLTVL.

A few counts support this clone. The CDR3 loop is CASSYNGQRGTEAFF. As DNA, the CDR3 is TGTGCCAGCAGTTACAACGGCCAAAGGGGCACTGAAGCTTTCTTT. The chain recombines TRBV6-5 with TRBJ1-1; tentatively, D is TRBD1 (5 bases). V lost 2 bases and J 4 bases, leaving 14 bases between the germline ends. The germline gives CDR1 MNHEY, CDR2 SVGAGI. The CDR3 runs to 15 residues.

The V and J genes are TRBV2 and TRBJ2-7; D is unresolved. This CDR3 region has 12 residues. V was trimmed by 6 bases and J by 1 base, leaving 7 bases between them. Germline CDR1 SNHLY, CDR2 FYNNEI. The CDR3 DNA sequence: TGTGCCAGCAGACAGTTATCCTACGAGCAGTACTTC. Protein product: CASRQLSYEQYF.

The chain joins TRBV2 to TRBJ1-1, with D uncertain. CDR1 is SNHLY and CDR2 is FYNNEI in the germline V gene. The CDR3 is 13 residues long. V was trimmed by 6 bases and J by 3 bases, leaving 11 bases between them. CDR3 residues: CASSDGRDTEAFF. The CDR3 coding sequence is TGTGCCAGCAGCGACGGACGGGACACTGAAGCTTTCTTT.

The CDR3 sequence: CASSPQREGRGGQFF. The CDR3 DNA sequence: TGTGCCAGCTCACCACAGCGGGAGGGCCGAGGTGGGCAGTTCTTC. This chain uses TRBV18 with TRBJ2-1; 10 nucleotides match TRBD2. This CDR3 has 15 amino acids. CDR1 is KGHSH and CDR2 is LQKENI in the germline V gene. V trimming: 1 base; J trimming: 12 bases; junction bases outside the gene matches: 9.

The chain combines TRBV10-1 with TRBJ1-1; 8 bases are shared with TRBD1. The CDR3 is made up of 19 amino acids. V shed 3 bases and J 0 bases; nucleotides not matched to a gene: 15. Germline V lookup: CDR1 WNHNN, CDR2 SYGVQD (reference sequence). CDR3 nucleotide sequence: TGCGCCAGCAGTGACGGACCAGGGGGCTTGATAACAATGAACACTGAAGCTTTCTTT. This translates into CASSDGPGGLITMNTEAFF.

This chain links TRBV6-5 with TRBJ1-2; TRBD1 matches at 10 bases. The trim removed 7 bases at V and 4 bases at J, leaving 9 bases unmatched. CDR3 size: 15 residues. CDR1 is MNHEY and CDR2 is SVGAGI in the germline V gene. The chain's CDR3 is CASTLSRTGGYGYTF. The CDR3 DNA sequence: TGTGCCAGCACCCTCTCTCGGACAGGGGGCTATGGCTACACCTTC.